This T cell receptor beta chain comes out of a study of blood T cells in healthy people across ages (dated by TCRdb to between 2015 and 2017). Concerning the study at large: In model experiments, template switching captured roughly one uniquely barcoded TCR beta cDNA molecule for every two T cells. The study measured age-related changes in TCR beta repertoire diversity using deep sequencing normalized with unique cDNA molecular identifiers. Donors were grouped into four age groups: young (average 16 years), middle-aged (under 40), aged (around 66) and long-lived (approximately 82). To avoid experimental bias, donors of different ages were spread randomly across the sequencing lanes. Using the same blood draw, the study looked at two additional independent replicas of 1 million unique cDNA reads for two donors, one aged 18 to 30 and the other aged 80 or older. Study-wide findings and limitations: Observed TCR beta diversity per million T cells fell roughly linearly with age, and a significant reduction was already apparent by age around 40. Estimates of total diversity based on one million sequenced T cells were considered lower bounds and underestimates. Bulk unsorted PBMC profiling prevented conclusive comparison of naive and antigen-experienced compartments. Compared with the aged group, the long-lived group had more naive CD4+ T cells, fewer expanded clones and increased TCR diversity, a pattern suggesting age selection. Donor CMV infection status was unknown, potentially confounding age-related changes in expanded clonotypes. There was a strong correlation between observed TCR beta diversity and the percentage of naive T cells measured by flow cytometry.

Library preparation was by 5' RACE. TCRdb names Illumina HiSeq 2500 as the instrument used. The second PCR ran for roughly 7 to 12 cycles and used a J-beta primer mix along with a sample-barcoded 5' primer. A template-switch 5' adaptor carrying 12 random nucleotides introduced a unique molecular identifier onto each TCR beta cDNA molecule. At least 3 million CDR3-containing paired-end reads were obtained from each sample. All of the RNA was converted into first-strand cDNA using the Mint cDNA synthesis kit, with a TRBC-specific oligonucleotide serving as the primer. All cDNA was treated with uracil-DNA glycosylase and then went through a first 18-cycle PCR with the universal primers M1SS and BC2_uni_R. The paper's processing steps were these. Each sample was normalized by randomly selecting 1 million high-quality reads, each carrying a distinct molecular identifier. Instead of being binned into consensus sequences, reads that shared molecular identifiers were thrown out. MiTCR, run with a Q25 quality threshold and the strictest error-elimination algorithm, handled CDR3 identification, clonotype clustering and error correction. A nonparametric unseen species model with Euler transformation was used to estimate lower-bound total TCR beta diversity. TCRdb itself trimmed the public reads at Q25 with fastp, ran MiXCR and retained productive beta chains. Identical CDR3 protein sequences are pooled into one entry, listed with their most common genes and DNA. For this entry, the V and J calls and clone size follow TCRdb and not the study's own pipeline. Counted in this sample were some 800,000 distinct CDR3 sequences; 40% to 50% of them appeared once. Of the sample, approximately 19% is held by the ten largest clones.

Trimming removed 0 bases from V and 1 base from J, leaving 10 bases between the germline ends. In the germline V gene (reference sequence), CDR1 corresponds to SGHKS and CDR2 to YYEKEE. CDR3 length: 15 amino acids, cysteine to phenylalanine. CDR3 DNA is the only sequence kept; it has 45 bases, read in frame from the first base. Note on this clonotype: The specificity of this receptor is unknown. One base away there is no much larger clone; base qualities are not given.

Systemically healthy Caucasian individuals from Russia, 35 to 50 in total and aged about 6 to 95 years, were included as donors. Each donor gave roughly 11 milliliters of peripheral blood, drawn into EDTA-treated Vacutainer tubes. PBMCs were isolated by Ficoll-Paque density-gradient centrifugation, with at least 7 million obtained per sample. Trizol reagent was used to extract total RNA from the PBMCs, yielding at least 5.5 micrograms per sample. For every donor, an aliquot of PBMCs went through flow cytometry to measure the percentages of naive CD45RAhigh/CD27high T cells. The clonotype was recovered from a man aged 55 to 69 in good health. Sample: blood. The chain employs TRBV5-5 and TRBJ2-5; too little of a D gene remains to name it. The nucleotide sequence is given as TGTGCCAGCAGCTTGGTGCCGGCCTTCCAAGAGACCCAGTACTTC. Its protein reads: CASSLVPAFQETQYF.